These T cell receptor beta chains were read from a single sample in a study of blood T cell repertoires in COVID-19. Sequencing used immunoSEQ multiplex PCR; TCRdb keeps in-frame clones, though not all of them. The sample holds roughly 290,000 clones, 70% to 90% seen once. Sequencing was performed on PBMCs or T cells enriched from blood (not recorded which). The receptor set was obtained from a woman in her twenties or thirties who had recovered from COVID-19. The conserved cysteine and the conserved F or W are not part of the CDR3 here.

V gene	CDR3 protein
TRBV19	ASRLRTGMSGYT
TRBV30	AWRVAGGPYEQY
TRBV19	ASSMWGDSNQPQH
TRBV3-1/TRBV3-2	ASSQRRDREVQY
TRBV19	ASSMGQLNSYEQY
TRBV4-2	ASSRNAVMRWAGNTIY
TRBV19	ASSIGQGNTGELF
TRBV6-6	ASSNRDTQNYGYT
TRBV15	ATSRRGTGSNQPQH
TRBV11-2	ASSFEGWYAF
TRBV24-1	ATSDLGAYGYT
TRBV2	ASSVEPINEQF
TRBV11-2	ASSLDPPTSGGSGELF
TRBV19	ASSRRQGPTNSPLH
TRBV2	ASRGSGGQETQY
TRBV2	ASSEVASGIPTASTDTQY
TRBV2	ASMQGATEAF
TRBV5-1	ASSTSGVGELF
TRBV9	ASSRGLADLYERQY
TRBV6-5	ASSYQGLNTEAF
TRBV7-9	ASSLDRGHSNQPQH
TRBV11-2	ASSFTSGREETQY
TRBV7-8	ASSPSDEGREKLF
TRBV30	AWSPTGGDTEAF
TRBV3-1/TRBV3-2	ASSQDAGRGPSYNEQF
TRBV13	ASSPGTGNGYT
TRBV2	ASTRDRDEKLF
TRBV28	ASSESLWWDTSSGNTIY
TRBV6-2/TRBV6-3	ASSYSGIARTDTQY
TRBV29-1	SVRAGGPGSYNEQF
TRBV7-2	ASSQRQGHETQY
TRBV5-4	ASSNRDTNNEQF
TRBV7-9	ASSPQKLAGGGETQY
TRBV4-2	ASSPGQGAQGYT
TRBV7-9	ASSFSTLAGEQY
TRBV30	AWFRDRGRSGANVLT
TRBV10-2	ASSETGETPQH
TRBV28	ASSLLFEASQGNYGYT
TRBV5-4	ASSPIGGAGGGYYEQY
TRBV10-1	ASISSGNIQY
TRBV7-6	ASSLFTGGLNEQF
TRBV29-1	SVAGEAGELF
TRBV7-9	ASSLLQQPQH
TRBV28	ASSLGRGRYNEQF
TRBV5-1	ASSLAENSPLH
TRBV6-5	ASSPFRVAYEQY
TRBV27	ASSLGTSGSYEQY
TRBV2	ASRGQANYGYT
TRBV2	ASDQPGLAGENTGELF
TRBV19	ASSRQNYGYT
TRBV13	ASSLGLRSLAVSSYEQY
TRBV7-9	ASSRGQGANTEAF
TRBV12-3/TRBV12-4	ASALRGGQPQH
TRBV29-1	SVKQDNTDTQY
TRBV5-1	ASSATGPLGSYEQY
TRBV28	ASSFADSYEQY
TRBV15	ATSNEGGEGFDEQY
TRBV24-1	ATSGSGGTDNYGYT
TRBV25-1	ASRDNYEQY